The 6 T cell receptor beta chains reported below all come from one sample, sequenced in a study of cytomegalovirus exposure and HLA in healthy donors. PCR employed 60 Vbeta and 13 Jbeta primers. Generated by immunoSEQ multiplex PCR, the TCRdb table keeps only in-frame clones and is missing some. The sample shows about 130,000 clones, about two thirds of them seen only once. Sequencing was done on a sample of PBMCs. Receptors were obtained from a woman aged 55-75 years in good health and CMV-seropositive.

J is TRBJ2-7 and V is TRBV6-5, with 7 positions matching TRBD2. The CDR3 sequence is 15 residues long. Germline loops: CDR1 MNHEY, CDR2 SVGAGI. The ends lost 1 base at V and 4 bases at J; junction bases unmatched: 7. The DNA of the CDR3 is TGTGCCAGCAGTTACTTCCCGGGGGGTCTATACGAGCAGTACTTC. Encoded protein: CASSYFPGGLYEQYF.

The chain links TRBV19 to TRBJ2-1, with D possibly matching TRBD1 (6 bases). The CDR3 runs 14 residues. V was clipped by 8 bases and J by 10 bases, with 21 bases between them. Germline V CDR1 and CDR2: LNHDA, SQIVND (reference sequence). The CDR3 sequence: CASARYLSGVEQFF. The CDR3 nucleotides read TGTGCCAGTGCCCGGTACCTCTCAGGGGTGGAGCAGTTCTTC.

This clone was seen only a few times. CDR3 sequence: CASSSTYRGLGNNEQFF. In DNA, the CDR3 is TGTGCCAGCAGCAGCACGTACAGGGGGCTGGGGAACAATGAGCAGTTCTTC. J is TRBJ2-1 and V is TRBV9; 9 bases align to TRBD1. The length of the CDR3 is 17 residues. Germline V CDR1 and CDR2: SGDLS, YYNGEE. The V segment lost 4 bases and the J segment 5 bases; nucleotides outside the gene matches: 13.

The rearrangement links TRBV19 to TRBJ1-1, with 8 bases fitting TRBD1. V lost 7 bases, J lost 5 bases, and 15 bases stayed unmatched. The CDR3 is 16 amino acids. CDR1 is LNHDA and CDR2 is SQIVND in the germline V gene (reference sequence). The CDR3 reads CASNTPGQARRTEAFF. The CDR3, as DNA: TGTGCCAGTAATACACCGGGACAGGCTCGTAGGACTGAAGCTTTCTTT.

The chain recombines TRBV27 with TRBJ2-2; perhaps TRBD1 as D (5 bases). Per germline, CDR1 MNHEY and CDR2 SMNVEV (reference sequence). The CDR3 runs 15 residues. V lost 5 bases and J lost 1, with 11 bases in between. CDR3 bases: TGTGCCAGCAGTGGTACCAGGGAGAACACCGGGGAGCTGTTTTTT. Its translation is CASSGTRENTGELFF.

Here the CDR3 DNA reads TGTGCCAGCTCACCACGTACTAGCGGGGGGACCCCAGATACGCAGTATTTT. It codes for CASSPRTSGGTPDTQYF. The chain is built from TRBV18 and TRBJ2-3; 12 bases are shared with TRBD2. This CDR3 is 17 amino acids long. Germline loops: CDR1 KGHSH, CDR2 LQKENI. V lost 1 base and J lost 4; bases outside the gene matches: 6.